This T cell receptor beta chain was observed in a study of blood T cell repertoires in COVID-19. Background on the study: Sources were T cells, B-cell-depleted T cells, or PBMCs; the material itself was cDNA or gDNA.

Data came from immunoSEQ multiplex PCR; TCRdb stores just in-frame clones and leaves some out. The table lists 300,000 to 450,000 clones, 88% of them singletons. Participant age was roughly 18 to 95 years, and participants resided in roughly 25 US areas. Membership in each cohort depended on participant-reported clinical history. Before being deemed recovered, Cohort 3 donors had two negative PCRs, clearance, or symptom resolution. The length of the CDR3 is 15 residues. Per germline, CDR1 SGHAT and CDR2 FQNNGV. Trimming cost V 7 bases and J 0 bases; bases outside gene matches: 8. The chain couples TRBV11-2 to TRBJ1-1; 7 bases agree with TRBD1. Input material: PBMCs or T cells enriched from blood (not recorded which). The receptor was derived from a woman under 30 who had recovered from COVID-19. CDR3 sequence (DNA): TGTGCCAGCACGCCGGGACAGCCCATGAACACTGAAGCTTTCTTT. It translates to CASTPGQPMNTEAFF.